A single sample is the source of the 18 T cell receptor beta chains below, sequenced in a study of metastatic and nonmetastatic thyroid tumors. Using MiXCR, TCRdb reanalyzed the PCR reads. The sample consists of 25,000 to 30,000 clones, around 16% of them appearing once. The entire patient cohort was treatment-naive prior to thyroid surgery. Sequencing used blood. The receptors come from a male donor with papillary thyroid cancer or a benign thyroid nodule (not recorded which). Some clones in this sample may be carry-over from other donors' samples.

This clone appeared many times. The V and J genes are TRBV13 and TRBJ2-5; D might be TRBD1 (6 bases). CDR3 length equals 12 residues. V lost 6 bases, J lost 7 bases, and 12 bases lay in between. Germline-derived CDR1 and CDR2 are PRHDT and FYEKMQ (reference sequence). The DNA of the CDR3 is TGTGCCAGCAGTACAGGGCCGGGGACCCAGTACTTC. It codes for CASSTGPGTQYF. Looking up the rest from reference TRBV13 and TRBJ2-5 gives the full variable domain: AAGVIQSPRHLIKEKRETATLKCYPIPRHDTVYWYQQGPGQDPQFLISFYEKMQSDKGSIPDRFSAQQFSDYHSELNMSSLELGDSALYFCASSTGPGTQYFGPGTRLLVL.

This clone has at least ten counts. The chain combines TRBV6-1 with TRBJ1-4; D might be TRBD1 (5 bases). V gave up 6 bases and J gave up 4 bases, with 12 bases separating them. The CDR3 loop spans 14 amino acids. Germline V gene lookup returns CDR1 MNHNS and CDR2 SASEGT. This chain's CDR3 is CASRYSGLNEKLFF. CDR3 nucleotides: TGTGCCAGCAGGTATTCGGGGCTTAATGAAAAACTGTTTTTT.

This clone was seen a handful of times. J is TRBJ1-1 and V is TRBV6-2 or TRBV6-3; TRBD1 aligns across 9 bases. Germline V lookup: CDR1 MNHEY, CDR2 SVGEGT. The CDR3 covers 18 residues. The ends lost 7 bases at V and 0 bases at J; junction bases unmatched: 15. CDR3 bases: TGTGCCAGCAATCCTAACAGGGGGCAAGGAGGTATGAACACTGAAGCTTTCTTT. Its protein is CASNPNRGQGGMNTEAFF.

About this clone itself: It may be a read error: a sequence one base away is much more abundant. The chain uses TRBV3-1 and TRBJ1-1; D gene ambiguous. The CDR3 runs to 13 residues. Germline CDR1 LGHDT, CDR2 YNNKEL (reference sequence). DNA for the CDR3: TGTGCCAGCAACCAAGATGGAGTCGTTTCCTCCTTCTTT. This codes for CASNQDGVVSSFF.

This clone was observed many times. The chain links TRBV30 to TRBJ1-1, with TRBD1 as a possible D gene (5 bases). The germline CDR1 and CDR2 sequences are GTSNPN and SVGIG (reference sequence). V lost 4 bases, J lost 2 bases, and 14 bases lay in between. This CDR3 has 14 amino acids. CDR3 sequence reads: CAWILGTSNTEAFF. The DNA for the CDR3 is TGTGCCTGGATCCTCGGGACTTCCAACACTGAAGCTTTCTTT.

This clone showed up many times. The rearrangement links TRBV6-2 or TRBV6-3 to TRBJ2-5; 12 bases match TRBD2. The CDR3 extends over 18 amino acids. Germline CDR1 and CDR2: MNHEY and SVGEGT. The junction had 11 bases not matched to a gene; V was cut back by 2 bases and J by 4 bases. In DNA, the CDR3 is TGTGCCAGCAGTTACGGTGCTAGCGGGGGGGCTAGATCAGAGACCCAGTACTTC. This translates into CASSYGASGGARSETQYF.

This chain links TRBV7-6 with TRBJ2-1; a possible D gene is TRBD1 (5 bases). Germline-derived CDR1 and CDR2 are SGHVS and FNYEAQ. This CDR3 region has 17 residues. Trimming left V 1 base short and J 2 bases short, with 15 bases between. The CDR3 protein is CASSLVWGGDAYNEQFF. DNA of the CDR3: TGTGCCAGCAGCTTAGTTTGGGGCGGTGATGCCTACAATGAGCAGTTCTTC.

This clone occurred many times. V usage is TRBV12-3 or TRBV12-4 and J usage is TRBJ2-1, with D tentatively TRBD1 or TRBD2 (5 bases each). The ends were cut back, 5 bases at V and 0 bases at J, with 14 bases in the middle. The CDR3 has 16 amino acids. The CDR3 spells CASSLGRGSSYNEQFF. For the CDR3, the DNA is TGTGCCAGCAGTCTGGGACGGGGCAGCTCCTACAATGAGCAGTTCTTC.

Of note for this clone: One end of the junction is discordant with germline, which a read error may explain. The chain uses TRBV10-2 and TRBJ2-5; D not certain. CDR1 and CDR2 from the germline V gene are WSHSY and SAAADI. There are 11 residues in the CDR3. The CDR3 DNA is TGCGCCAGCGGCACAGTAGAGGCCCAGTACTTC. The encoded protein is CASGTVEAQYF.

The table lists this clone with many counts. This sequence joins TRBV6-5 and TRBJ1-3; no clear D gene. The CDR3 loop spans 17 amino acids. Germline V CDR1 and CDR2: MNHEY, SVGAGI. Trimming removed 2 bases at V and 0 bases at J, with 14 bases between. The CDR3 reads CASSYEGSGYSGNTIYF. CDR3 DNA sequence: TGTGCCAGCAGTTACGAAGGATCAGGTTACTCTGGAAACACCATATATTTT.

The table lists this clone with many counts. The chain carries TRBV6-6 and TRBJ1-2; a possible D gene is TRBD1 (6 bases). Germline V gives CDR1 MNHNY, CDR2 SVGAGI (reference sequence). The V end was cut by 0 bases, the J end by 1 base, with 6 bases between. This CDR3 is 14 amino acids long. For the CDR3, the DNA is TGTGCCAGCAGTTACTCAGGGGGTAACTATGGCTACACCTTC. Its translation is CASSYSGGNYGYTF.

Concerning this clone itself: Mismatch with germline at one junction end may stem from a read error. The genes are TRBV20-1 and TRBJ1-1; perhaps TRBD1 as D (5 bases). Germline values: CDR1 DFQATT, CDR2 SNEGSKA (reference sequence). This CDR3 comprises 13 residues. The CDR3 protein is CSARTQGATETFF. CDR3 coding DNA: TGCAGTGCCCGAACCCAGGGCGCCACTGAAACTTTCTTT.

For this clone: This sample also contains other DNA sequences that code for the same CDR3. CDR3 nucleotides: TGTGCCAGCGGGGCAGGGAAGGTTGCTTTGGACGAGCAGTTCTTC. As protein: CASGAGKVALDEQFF. V and J are TRBV27 and TRBJ2-1; a possible D gene is TRBD1 (5 bases). The V end lost 8 bases, the J end lost 10 bases, and 24 bases lay between the germline ends. The CDR3 spans 15 residues. The germline gives CDR1 MNHEY, CDR2 SMNVEV (reference sequence).

This clone has a count of ten or more. The CDR3 sequence: CASSQLSGTGLGTGELFF. The CDR3 DNA sequence: TGTGCCAGCAGCCAACTATCCGGGACAGGGTTAGGTACCGGGGAGCTGTTTTTT. The genes are TRBV7-3 and TRBJ2-2; 9 positions match TRBD1. The germline gives CDR1 SGHTA, CDR2 FQGTGA. The CDR3 sequence is 18 residues long. With V trimmed by 5 bases and J by 5 bases, 15 bases remained unmatched.

This clone showed up just a few times. The chain carries TRBV19 and TRBJ1-5; D is perhaps TRBD1 (6 bases). V gave up 8 bases and J gave up 5 bases, with 16 bases separating them. Germline CDR1 is LNHDA and CDR2 is SQIVND (reference sequence). There are 14 residues in the CDR3. The CDR3 DNA reads TGTGCCAGTTCGGGGGCGCGGAGTGATCAGCCCCAGCATTTT. As protein: CASSGARSDQPQHF.

This clone was seen many times. This chain links TRBV5-1 with TRBJ2-7; 8 nucleotides align to TRBD2. The CDR3 has 12 amino acids. Germline V gives CDR1 SGHRS, CDR2 YFSETQ. V lost 5 bases and J lost 7; bases outside the gene matches: 5. The CDR3 nucleotides read TGCGCCAGCAGTTTCGGACTAGCAGAGCAGTACTTC. It translates to CASSFGLAEQYF.

This clone was picked up many times. The chain combines TRBV28 with TRBJ1-1; D uncertain. The CDR3 length is 14 residues. CDR1 is MDHEN and CDR2 is SYDVKM in the germline V gene. The V and J ends lost 7 bases and 6 bases respectively, with 18 bases between them. DNA of the CDR3: TGTGCCAGCACGCTTCCCTCTGACGGACCTGAAGCTTTCTTT. Its protein is CASTLPSDGPEAFF.

This clone was seen many times. A much larger clone sits a single nucleotide away, making a read error possible. This likely comes from a read error, as the CDR3 has no conserved phenylalanine or tryptophan at its end. The chain carries TRBV19 and TRBJ2-1; 9 bases are shared with TRBD1. This CDR3 comprises 16 residues. Trimming at V came to 5 bases and at J to 7 bases, leaving 12 bases not matched to a gene. Germline V gives CDR1 LNHDA, CDR2 SQIVND (reference sequence). The CDR3 is CASSEDRGPVLNEQFL. For the CDR3, the DNA is TGTGCCAGTAGTGAGGACAGGGGCCCCGTGCTGAATGAGCAGTTCCTC.